This T cell receptor beta chain came from a study of tumor and adjacent non-tumor tissue in lung cancer. Three rounds of nested PCR, following a modified ARM-PCR protocol, produced the TCRbeta library. MiXCR was run by TCRdb on the multiplex PCR reads, yielding one entry per CDR3 protein. The top ten hold about a tenth of the sample, which has around 86,000 distinct CDR3 sequences, 72% seen once. RNA was extracted from bulk tissue without any cell sorting. As for this clonotype: Lacking the conserved final phenylalanine or tryptophan, this CDR3 likely reflects a read error.

The CDR3 runs to 14 residues. Per the germline V gene, CDR1 is DFQATT and CDR2 is SNEGSKA (reference sequence). V gave up 0 bases and J gave up 6 bases, with 14 bases separating them. V gene TRBV20-1 combines with J gene TRBJ1-1; no reliable D call. Sequencing used lung tumor tissue. The source is a middle-aged woman with non-small cell lung cancer. The CDR3 nucleotides are TGCAGTGCTAGAGATTATTCGCTGGCGGCTGAAGCTTTCGTT. Translating it yields CSARDYSLAAEAFV.